The clone carrying this T cell receptor beta chain has only one observation. No antigen is known for it. The record originates from a study of beta chain features in type 1 diabetes. Since all of the isolated RNA was reverse transcribed, expressed TCRB transcripts were what got sequenced. Libraries were prepared by immunoSEQ multiplex PCR; TCRdb keeps only in-frame clonotypes and omits some of them. The table shows roughly 450,000 clones, with 14% occurring only once. After removal of 3 bases from V and 1 base from J, the junction contained 3 bases not matched to a gene. The germline CDR1 and CDR2 sequences are SGHRS and YFSETQ. CDR3 size: 14 residues. Points from the study as a whole: All four CD4+ subsets of Type 1 diabetes patients contained TCRB CDR3s that were moderately but significantly shorter.

Purity of each sorted population was above 98%. J is TRBJ2-5 and V is TRBV5-1; 7 nucleotides align to TRBD1. The receptor's source is a man aged 25-45 years in good health. The sequencing sample was made of naive CD4+ T cells from blood. CDR3 sequence reads: CASSSGTAQETQYF. In DNA, the CDR3 is TGCGCCAGCAGCTCCGGGACAGCCCAAGAGACCCAGTACTTC.